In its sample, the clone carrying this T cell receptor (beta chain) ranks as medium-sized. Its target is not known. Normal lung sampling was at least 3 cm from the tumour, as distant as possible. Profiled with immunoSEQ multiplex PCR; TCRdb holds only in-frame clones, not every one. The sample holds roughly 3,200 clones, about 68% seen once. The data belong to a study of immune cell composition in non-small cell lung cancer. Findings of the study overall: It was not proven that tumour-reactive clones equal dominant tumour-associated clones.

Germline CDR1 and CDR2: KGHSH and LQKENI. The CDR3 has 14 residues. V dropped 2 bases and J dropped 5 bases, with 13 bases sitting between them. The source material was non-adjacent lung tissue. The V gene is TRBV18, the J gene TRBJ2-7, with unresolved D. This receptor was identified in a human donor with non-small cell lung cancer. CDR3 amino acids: CASSPVAVADEQYF. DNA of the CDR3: TGTGCCAGCTCACCAGTGGCGGTCGCCGACGAGCAGTACTTC.